This T cell receptor beta chain is drawn from a study of CD8 T cells in ankylosing spondylitis. V was trimmed by 3 bases and J by 5 bases, leaving 16 bases between them. The CDR3 is 15 amino acids. In germline, CDR1 is SGHVS, CDR2 FQNEAQ. Study-level findings and limits: The authors reported significant enrichment of disease-linked clones in matched ankylosing spondylitis synovial fluid. Some motif variants were previously reported in reactive arthritis synovial fluid and blood.

TCRdb reprocessed the 5' RACE reads with MiXCR, giving one entry per CDR3 protein. The sample has 250,000 or so distinct CDR3 sequences, 15% to 20% seen once; the top ten hold about a third. Only a few counts were recorded for this clonotype. Its antigen is not known. The chain has TRBV7-8 and TRBJ2-5, with D perhaps given as TRBD1 or TRBD2 (5 bases each). The receptor's source is a male donor with ankylosing spondylitis or in good health (not recorded which). Sequenced input: blood, either unsorted or a sorted T cell fraction (not recorded which). The CDR3 DNA sequence: TGTGCCAGCAGCTTCGTGGGGGTGGTTTCGGAGACCCAGTACTTC. Protein: CASSFVGVVSETQYF.